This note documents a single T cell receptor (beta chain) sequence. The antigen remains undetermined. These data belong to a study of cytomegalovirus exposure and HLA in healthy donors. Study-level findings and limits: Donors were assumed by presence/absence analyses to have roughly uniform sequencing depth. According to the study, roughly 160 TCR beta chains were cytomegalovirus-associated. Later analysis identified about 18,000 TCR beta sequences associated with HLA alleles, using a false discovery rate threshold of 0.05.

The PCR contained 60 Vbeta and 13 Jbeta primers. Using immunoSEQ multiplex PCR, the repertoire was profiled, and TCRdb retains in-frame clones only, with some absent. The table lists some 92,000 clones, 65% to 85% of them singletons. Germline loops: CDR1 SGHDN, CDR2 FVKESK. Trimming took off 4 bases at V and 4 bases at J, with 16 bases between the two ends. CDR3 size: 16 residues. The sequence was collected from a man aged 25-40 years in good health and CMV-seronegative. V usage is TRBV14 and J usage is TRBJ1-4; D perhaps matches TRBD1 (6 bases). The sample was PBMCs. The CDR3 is CASSPGRGGRNEKLFF. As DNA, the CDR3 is TGTGCCAGCAGCCCAGGTCGGGGGGGCCGTAATGAAAAACTGTTTTTT.